This T cell receptor beta chain was identified during a study of T cell responses to AZD1222 COVID-19 vaccine. Turning to the study itself: Samples with a second dose at about 4 or about 12 weeks were pooled together.

Remarks on this clone: What it binds is not known.

Study conclusions and caveats: Spike was spanned by vaccine-associated CD4 TCRs, with dominance at 160-218 and 743-854. Clonal diversity was possibly underestimated; the donors were predominantly white British and more often female.

The V gene's germline CDR1 is SGHNT and CDR2 YYREEE (reference sequence). With 4 bases removed from V and 0 bases from J, the gap between germline ends came to 17 bases. CDR3 length: 17 amino acids. Data came from immunoSEQ multiplex PCR; TCRdb stores just in-frame clones and leaves some out. The sample yields tens of thousands of clones, about three quarters seen once. This receptor was taken from an adult in good health. The source material was peripheral blood, sampled on day 0 of AZD1222 vaccination. V usage is TRBV5-4 and J usage is TRBJ2-4; D is unclear. CDR3 sequence: CASSTEWRPLAKNIQYF. Written as DNA, the CDR3 is TGTGCCAGCAGCACGGAGTGGCGACCTCTAGCCAAAAACATTCAGTACTTC.